The clone carrying this TCR beta chain was counted at least ten times. The entry originates in a study of regulatory T cells in long-lasting Graves disease. Building the TCR beta libraries relied on iRepertoire HTBI primers, and CDR3 regions underwent Arm-PCR. TCRdb used MiXCR to reprocess the multiplex PCR reads, holding one entry per CDR3 protein. The data hold hundreds of thousands of distinct CDR3 sequences, with 16% observed a single time. The sample's time point: newly diagnosed GD, antithyroid drugs for less than 3 months. RNA from PBMCs was the source of the TCR library. This same sample was also taken into another study, of T cells in Graves' hyperthyroidism and ophthalmopathy. That paper adds: Appearing also in blood were most of the thyroid clonotypes expanded above 0.001.

This TCR was recovered from a man in his forties with Graves disease. The sample here was peripheral blood mononuclear cells (PBMCs), taken at new diagnosis, from a patient treated with antithyroid drugs.

The CDR3 nucleotides read TGTGCCAGCGGGTCCACCAATGAGCAGTTCTTC. Translated, it gives CASGSTNEQFF. V usage is TRBV12-3 or TRBV12-4 and J usage is TRBJ2-1, with D unresolved. V was trimmed by 8 bases and J by 6 bases, leaving 8 bases between them. The CDR3 extends over 11 amino acids.